The rows below give T cell receptor beta chains drawn from one sample of a study of blood T cell repertoires in COVID-19. TCRdb keeps only in-frame clones here, not all; method: immunoSEQ multiplex PCR. The sample holds more than 250,000 clones, around 83% seen once. Material: peripheral blood. These TCRs come from a woman aged 45-65 years with acute or convalescent COVID-19. CDR3s include the opening cysteine and the closing phenylalanine or tryptophan. D genes are given only for firm matches. Rows give clone size only sometimes, using once, few, many, or a class for an expanded clone.

TRBV30	TRBJ2-1	NA	TRBD2	TGTGCCTGGAGTCCCCCACTAGCGGGAGGCGGTAATGAGCAGTTCTTC	CAWSPPLAGGGNEQFF
TRBV6-6	TRBJ2-7	NA	TRBD1	TGTGCCAGCACTTCGACAGGGGGATCCTCGGAGCAGTACTTC	CASTSTGGSSEQYF
TRBV5-4	TRBJ1-2	NA	NA	TGTGCCAGCAGCTTGTCTGGACAGATCGTTTTTCTCGGCTACACCTTC	CASSLSGQIVFLGYTF
TRBV4-3	TRBJ2-2	NA	NA	TGCGCCAGCAGCCAAGAAACGGGGTCACTCGGTCCAAGCACCGGGGAGCTGTTTTTT	CASSQETGSLGPSTGELFF
TRBV18	TRBJ1-2	NA	TRBD1	TGTGCCAGCTCACCGGGACAGGGATATGGCTACACCTTC	CASSPGQGYGYTF
TRBV29-1	TRBJ2-3	NA	TRBD2	TGCAGCGTCCCCCCGAAGGGACTAGCGGGAGGGCCGCCCGAGCCAGATACGCAGTATTTT	CSVPPKGLAGGPPEPDTQYF
TRBV19	TRBJ1-5	NA	TRBD1	TGTGCCAGTAGTACCCCGGGACAGGGGTTTCAGCCCCAGCATTTT	CASSTPGQGFQPQHF
TRBV4-1	TRBJ1-5	few	TRBD1	TGCGCCAGCAGCCAAGGAGGACAGGGACGTCAGCCCCAGCATTTT	CASSQGGQGRQPQHF
TRBV10-3	TRBJ1-2	NA	NA	TGTGCCATCAGTGAGGCGGGGGCCGGTGGCTACACCTTC	CAISEAGAGGYTF
TRBV11-1	TRBJ1-5	NA	NA	TGTGCCAGCAGCTTGACAGAAAATCAGCCCCAGCATTTT	CASSLTENQPQHF
TRBV27	TRBJ2-7	NA	NA	TGTGCCAGCAGTGAGGACAGCTCCTACGAGCAGTACTTC	CASSEDSSYEQYF
TRBV10-3	TRBJ1-6	once	NA	TGTGCCTCCGGGGGAGACTCCTATAATTCACCCCTCCACTTT	CASGGDSYNSPLHF
TRBV9	TRBJ1-1	NA	TRBD1	TGTGCCAGCAGCGTAGTCGTCGGAGGGGGCCATGAAGCTTTCTTT	CASSVVVGGGHEAFF
TRBV5-1	TRBJ1-1	NA	NA	TGCGCCAGCAGCTTGGGACAGCCTACCACTGAAGCTTTCTTT	CASSLGQPTTEAFF
TRBV6-6	TRBJ2-1	NA	TRBD2	TGTGCCAGCAGTCGGGCGGGGGGACCCCGGTTTACCAATGAGCAGTTCTTC	CASSRAGGPRFTNEQFF
TRBV5-1	TRBJ1-5	NA	TRBD1	TGCGCCAGCAGCTCACAGGGGGCTAAGGATCAGCCCCAGCATTTT	CASSSQGAKDQPQHF
TRBV6-6	TRBJ1-1	many	TRBD1	TGTGCCAGCACCTACGGGACAGGGATGAACACTGAAGCTTTCTTT	CASTYGTGMNTEAFF
TRBV19	TRBJ1-1	NA	TRBD1	TGTGCCAGTAGTTCAGACAGGGGGAACACTGAAGCTTTCTTT	CASSSDRGNTEAFF
TRBV29-1	TRBJ2-7	NA	NA	TGCAGCGCCCGGGACTGGACCTACGAGCAGTACTTC	CSARDWTYEQYF
TRBV14	TRBJ1-2	NA	TRBD1	TGTGCCAGCAGCCCCCGATTGGGACAGGGTATCGGCTATGGCTACACCTTC	CASSPRLGQGIGYGYTF
TRBV5-6	TRBJ1-2	NA	TRBD1	TGTGCCAGCAGCTTATCGGGACAGGGCTATGGCTACACCTTC	CASSLSGQGYGYTF
TRBV30	TRBJ2-1	once	TRBD2	TGTGCCTGGAGTGTAAGCGGGGGTGAGCAGTTCTTC	CAWSVSGGEQFF
TRBV5-1	TRBJ2-1	NA	NA	TGCGCCAGCAGCCTCGACGCTAGCTCCTACAATGAGCAGTTCTTC	CASSLDASSYNEQFF
TRBV24-1	TRBJ1-5	NA	NA	TGTGCCACCAGTGATCTGACAGTCAATCAGCCCCAGCATTTT	CATSDLTVNQPQHF
TRBV19	TRBJ2-7	NA	NA	TGTGCCAGTAGTATAGGGCATAGCGTTCCGTACGAGCAGTACTTC	CASSIGHSVPYEQYF
TRBV18	TRBJ2-7	NA	NA	TGTGCCAGCTCATCAGATGGCAGGGGCTACGAGCAGTACTTC	CASSSDGRGYEQYF
TRBV5-1	TRBJ2-5	NA	NA	TGCGCCAAAACGACAGAGTTAAGGGAGACCCAGTACTTC	CAKTTELRETQYF
TRBV7-2	TRBJ2-3	once	TRBD1	TGTGCCAGCAGCTTAACGGGACAGGGAGCAGATACGCAGTATTTT	CASSLTGQGADTQYF
TRBV27	TRBJ2-5	NA	TRBD2	TGTGCCAGCAGTTACAGCGGGGGGGCCGGTGAGACCCAGTACTTC	CASSYSGGAGETQYF
TRBV4-2	TRBJ1-5	NA	NA	TGTGCCAGCAGCCAAGATGGGGGGAATCAGCCCCAGCATTTT	CASSQDGGNQPQHF
TRBV4-3	TRBJ1-4	NA	TRBD1	TGCGCCAGCAGTCAACAGGGGGCGAATGAAAAACTGTTTTTT	CASSQQGANEKLFF